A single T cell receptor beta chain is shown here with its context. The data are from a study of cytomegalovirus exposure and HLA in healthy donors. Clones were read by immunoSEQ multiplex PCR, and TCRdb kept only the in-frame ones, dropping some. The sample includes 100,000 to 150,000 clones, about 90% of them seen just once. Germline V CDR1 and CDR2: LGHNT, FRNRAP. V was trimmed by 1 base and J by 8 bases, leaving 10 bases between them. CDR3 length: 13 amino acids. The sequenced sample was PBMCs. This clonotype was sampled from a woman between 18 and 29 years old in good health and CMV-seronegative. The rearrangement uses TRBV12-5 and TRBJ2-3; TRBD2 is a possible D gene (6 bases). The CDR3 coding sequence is TGTGCTAGTGGTTTGGCCGGGCGGGGTACGCAGTATTTT. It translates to CASGLAGRGTQYF.